The 4 T cell receptor beta chains listed next were all sequenced from one sample in a study of technical replicates of blood from a few donors. The assay was immunoSEQ multiplex PCR, and TCRdb's table has in-frame clones only and misses some. There are around 76,000 clones in the sample; approximately 98% occur only once, and 0.22% lies in the top ten. The sequencing sample was made of T cells isolated from PBMCs. Receptors were obtained from a human donor in good health.

This rearrangement joins TRBV9 to TRBJ2-7; perhaps TRBD1 as D (5 bases). This CDR3 has 15 residues. The germline V and J ends were trimmed by 0 bases and 2 bases, with 12 bases remaining between them. From germline, CDR1 is SGDLS and CDR2 YYNGEE. CDR3 region: CASSVGGAEAYEQYF. The CDR3 DNA reads TGTGCCAGCAGCGTAGGTGGGGCAGAGGCCTACGAGCAGTACTTC.

The chain combines TRBV2 with TRBJ1-5; 8 bases align to TRBD1. Losses at the gene ends were 7 bases for V and 6 bases for J; bases not matched to a gene: 8. From germline, CDR1 is SNHLY and CDR2 FYNNEI. The CDR3 sequence is 14 residues long. The chain's CDR3 is CASNIQGERQPQHF. The CDR3 DNA is TGTGCCAGCAACATACAGGGGGAGCGTCAGCCCCAGCATTTT.

The V and J genes are TRBV11-3 and TRBJ2-7; D unresolved. There are 14 residues in the CDR3. Germline V gene lookup returns CDR1 SGHNT and CDR2 YENEEA. V was trimmed by 0 bases and J by 7 bases, leaving 13 bases between them. CDR3 nucleotides: TGTGCCAGCAGCTTAGATCCCCTACTAAGGGAGCAGTACTTC. It specifies CASSLDPLLREQYF.

This chain joins TRBV19 and TRBJ1-4; D not certain. V lost 4 bases and J lost 7, with 10 bases in between. CDR1 and CDR2 (germline): LNHDA, SQIVND (reference sequence). The CDR3 is 13 residues long. CDR3 coding DNA: TGTGCCAGTAGTACCCTACCAGGTGAAAAACTGTTTTTT. The encoded protein is CASSTLPGEKLFF.